The next 24 T cell receptor beta chains were all read from a single sample in a study of cytomegalovirus exposure and HLA in healthy donors. Assay: immunoSEQ multiplex PCR; the TCRdb copy retains only in-frame clones and omits some. Of 150,000 to 200,000 clones listed, approximately 86% were seen once; the top ten hold about 2.3%. The sequencing input was PBMCs. These receptors were collected from a man aged 25 to 40 in good health and CMV-seropositive.

The J gene is TRBJ1-2, the V gene TRBV6-5, with 7 bases that match TRBD1. This CDR3 is built from 15 residues. Germline loops: CDR1 MNHEY, CDR2 SVGAGI. V was pared by 2 bases and J by 6 bases, with 9 bases of the junction left unmatched. CDR3 sequence reads: CASSYRRDSQNGYTF. The CDR3 DNA reads TGTGCCAGCAGTTACCGTAGGGACAGTCAAAATGGCTACACCTTC.

The V gene is TRBV2, the J gene TRBJ2-5, with 8 bases identical to TRBD2. The CDR3 spans 14 residues. Trimming at V came to 3 bases and at J to 2 bases, leaving 2 bases not matched to a gene. Germline-derived CDR1 and CDR2 are SNHLY and FYNNEI. CDR3 DNA sequence: TGTGCCAGCAGTGAGGCTAGCGGGCAAGAGACCCAGTACTTC. This sequence encodes CASSEASGQETQYF.

The chain couples TRBV6-6 to TRBJ2-3; TRBD2 aligns across 11 bases. The CDR3 loop spans 16 amino acids. V lost 0 bases and J lost 5; bases outside the gene matches: 4. Germline CDR1 and CDR2: MNHNY and SVGAGI (reference sequence). The CDR3 loop reads CASSYSIGTSGDTQYF. CDR3 DNA: TGTGCCAGCAGTTACTCTATTGGGACTAGCGGAGATACGCAGTATTTT.

The CDR3 DNA follows: TGCGCCAGCAGTCGGGGACTAGCGCAAGATACGCAGTATTTT. Its protein product is CASSRGLAQDTQYF. The chain employs TRBV5-1 and TRBJ2-3; 10 bases match TRBD2. Germline CDR1 reads SGHRS; CDR2 reads YFSETQ. J was trimmed by 5 bases and V by 5 bases; bases with no gene match: 5. The CDR3 extends over 14 amino acids.

The chain joins TRBV5-1 to TRBJ2-7, with D possibly matching TRBD1 (5 bases). This CDR3 spans 13 amino acids. Looked up from germline, CDR1 is SGHRS and CDR2 is YFSETQ. V was trimmed by 6 bases and J by 2 bases, leaving 12 bases between them. The CDR3 DNA reads as TGCGCCAGCACACTTACAGGACCCTACGAGCAGTACTTC. It encodes CASTLTGPYEQYF.

This clone was counted once. V usage is TRBV18 and J usage is TRBJ1-2; weak D call: TRBD1 (6 bases). V dropped 8 bases and J dropped 7 bases, with 17 bases sitting between them. The CDR3 extends over 13 amino acids. Germline V gene sequence: CDR1 KGHSH, CDR2 LQKENI. The chain's CDR3 is CASTTEIRGGYTF. CDR3 DNA: TGTGCCAGCACCACCGAGATCAGGGGTGGCTACACCTTC. The full variable domain, in which reference TRBV18 and TRBJ1-2 provide the parts outside the CDR3, is NAGVMQNPRHLVRRRGQEARLRCSPMKGHSHVYWYRQLPEEGLKFMVYLQKENIIDESGMPKERFSAEFPKEGPSILRIQQVVRGDSAAYFCASTTEIRGGYTFGSGTRLTVV.

The count of this clone is one. V gene TRBV9 combines with J gene TRBJ2-7, with 8 positions matching TRBD2. The CDR3 has 16 amino acids. The J segment lost 2 bases and the V segment lost 4 bases, leaving 11 bases of the junction unmatched. Germline V gives CDR1 SGDLS, CDR2 YYNGEE. The CDR3 sequence is CASSRGGSGFPYEQYF. DNA of the CDR3: TGTGCCAGCAGCCGGGGGGGTAGCGGGTTCCCCTACGAGCAGTACTTC.

This clone has a single count. V and J are TRBV6-6 and TRBJ1-2; 9 bases are a match to TRBD1. The germline gives CDR1 MNHNY, CDR2 SVGAGI (reference sequence). CDR3 size: 15 residues. Trimming removed 5 bases from V and 8 bases from J; junction bases left unmatched: 12. CDR3 region: CASSPGQGISLGYTF. CDR3 DNA: TGTGCCAGCAGTCCCGGACAGGGGATATCTCTAGGCTACACCTTC.

This clone has a handful of counts. CDR3 loop: CASSSGQGGYEQYF. CDR3 in DNA: TGTGCCAGCAGTTCTGGACAGGGGGGCTACGAGCAGTACTTC. The gene calls are TRBV6-6 and TRBJ2-7; 10 bases match TRBD1. Per the germline V gene, CDR1 is MNHNY and CDR2 is SVGAGI (reference sequence). This CDR3 region has 14 residues. V shed 4 bases, J shed 3 bases, and the junction held 3 bases outside the gene matches.

The CDR3 DNA is TGCGCCAGCAGCTTGTCCGCGATCAATGAAAAACTGTTTTTT. Residues: CASSLSAINEKLFF. The chain is built from TRBV5-1 and TRBJ1-4; no firm D call. CDR3 length: 14 residues. Germline V lookup: CDR1 SGHRS, CDR2 YFSETQ. Trimming left V 1 base short and J 5 bases short, with 9 bases between. The variable domain in full, completed from reference TRBV5-1 and TRBJ1-4, reads KAGVTQTPRYLIKTRGQQVTLSCSPISGHRSVSWYQQTPGQGLQFLFEYFSETQRNKGNFPGRFSGRQFSNSRSEMNVSTLELGDSALYLCASSLSAINEKLFFGSGTQLSVL.

The V call is TRBV5-6, the J call TRBJ2-3, with a possible D match to TRBD1 (6 bases). The V gene's germline CDR1 is SGHDT and CDR2 YYEEEE. The CDR3 has 15 residues. V lost 1 base to trimming and J lost 9 bases, with 18 bases between them. Here the CDR3 DNA reads TGTGCCAGCAGCTTGACCCGGGACACCCAGATAACGCAGTATTTT. Encoded protein: CASSLTRDTQITQYF.

The chain recombines TRBV2 with TRBJ1-2, with D uncertain. From germline, CDR1 is SNHLY and CDR2 FYNNEI. This CDR3 region has 14 residues. V was trimmed by 0 bases and J by 6 bases, leaving 11 bases between them. The CDR3 sequence: CASSEAMVADGYTF. The CDR3 DNA sequence: TGTGCCAGCAGTGAAGCTATGGTGGCTGATGGCTACACCTTC.

The gene calls are TRBV5-6 and TRBJ2-7; 9 positions match TRBD1. The trim removed 3 bases at V and 0 bases at J, leaving 16 bases unmatched. Germline V gene sequence: CDR1 SGHDT, CDR2 YYEEEE. The CDR3 length is 19 residues. This CDR3 reads CASSSQFPVWTGVSYEQYF. The CDR3 DNA reads TGTGCCAGCAGCTCTCAATTTCCGGTTTGGACAGGGGTCTCCTACGAGCAGTACTTC.

V is TRBV6-5 and J is TRBJ2-3, with 9 nucleotides matching TRBD1. Germline V gene sequence: CDR1 MNHEY, CDR2 SVGAGI. The CDR3 loop spans 15 amino acids. Trimming removed 5 bases from V and 1 base from J; junction bases left unmatched: 4. The CDR3 region has the DNA TGTGCCAGCAGTGGCCGGGACAGGGGCACAGATACGCAGTATTTT. This translates into CASSGRDRGTDTQYF.

In the case of this clone: A read error may produce the germline difference seen at one junction end. V usage is TRBV7-7 and J usage is TRBJ2-5; D perhaps matches TRBD2 (7 bases). Germline V gene sequence: CDR1 SSHAT, CDR2 FNYEAQ (reference sequence). The CDR3 is 17 amino acids. CDR3 region: CASSLAFGGRTGETQYF. CDR3 in DNA: TGTGCTAGCAGCTTAGCGTTCGGGGGGCGAACCGGGGAGACCCAGTACTTC.

The chain carries TRBV27 and TRBJ2-2; 7 bases align to TRBD1. The CDR3 contains 13 residues. After removal of 5 bases from V and 6 bases from J, the junction contained 3 bases not matched to a gene. CDR1 and CDR2 (germline): MNHEY, SMNVEV (reference sequence). In DNA form, the CDR3 reads TGTGCCAGCAGTGTGACAGGGCCCGGGGAGCTGTTTTTT. This gives the protein CASSVTGPGELFF.

This clone was found a few times. J is TRBJ2-1 and V is TRBV6-1; 12 positions match TRBD1. Germline V lookup: CDR1 MNHNS, CDR2 SASEGT. J lost 6 bases, V lost 3 bases, and 3 bases had no gene match. The CDR3 spans 15 residues. The CDR3 region is CASSEMGQGANEQFF. For the CDR3, the DNA is TGTGCCAGCAGTGAGATGGGACAGGGGGCCAATGAGCAGTTCTTC.

The chain combines TRBV2 with TRBJ2-2, with 7 nucleotides matching TRBD2. V shed 4 bases and J 6 bases; nucleotides not matched to a gene: 2. The CDR3 contains 13 residues. Germline lookup yields CDR1 SNHLY and CDR2 FYNNEI. CDR3 bases: TGTGCCAGCAGTGGTCGGGGGGCCGGGGAGCTGTTTTTT. It is translated as CASSGRGAGELFF. Filled out from reference TRBV2 and TRBJ2-2, the complete variable domain reads EPEVTQTPSHQVTQMGQEVILRCVPISNHLYFYWYRQILGQKVEFLVSFYNNEISEKSEIFDDQFSVERPDGSNFTLKIRSTKLEDSAMYFCASSGRGAGELFFGEGSRLTVL.

The CDR3, as DNA: TGTGCCAGCAGTGCCTTAGACAGGGCGGCTAATGAAAAACTGTTTTTT. Its translation is CASSALDRAANEKLFF. The chain couples TRBV6-1 to TRBJ1-4, with 7 bases identical to TRBD1. The CDR3 totals 16 residues. Germline values: CDR1 MNHNS, CDR2 SASEGT. V was clipped by 4 bases and J by 3 bases; unmatched bases: 8.

This clone was seen once. The J gene is TRBJ2-1, the V gene TRBV9; D is unresolved. V shed 7 bases and J shed 2 bases, with 10 bases lying between them. There are 13 residues in the CDR3. Germline CDR1 and CDR2: SGDLS and YYNGEE. The chain's CDR3 is CASSIPPYNEQFF. The CDR3 bases are TGTGCCAGCTCTATACCACCCTACAATGAGCAGTTCTTC. The whole variable domain, filled in from reference TRBV9 and TRBJ2-1, reads DSGVTQTPKHLITATGQRVTLRCSPRSGDLSVYWYQQSLDQGLQFLIQYYNGEERAKGNILERFSAQQFPDLHSELNLSSLELGDSALYFCASSIPPYNEQFFGPGTRLTVL.

This chain links TRBV7-9 with TRBJ2-1; 7 nucleotides line up with TRBD1. The CDR3 contains 15 residues. J was trimmed by 4 bases and V by 3 bases; bases with no gene match: 6. Germline CDR1 reads SEHNR; CDR2 reads FQNEAQ (reference sequence). The CDR3 DNA follows: TGTGCCAGCAGCTTTCCGGGGACAGCTTACAATGAGCAGTTCTTC. Translating gives CASSFPGTAYNEQFF.

The chain has TRBV11-2 and TRBJ1-5, with D possibly matching TRBD1 (5 bases). The CDR3 runs 16 residues. Trimming stripped 4 bases from V and 2 bases from J, with 15 bases between. Germline V CDR1 and CDR2: SGHAT, FQNNGV. Here the CDR3 reads CASSWGGSDGNQPQHF. The CDR3, as DNA: TGTGCCAGCAGCTGGGGGGGGTCCGACGGCAATCAGCCCCAGCATTTT.

This rearrangement joins TRBV9 to TRBJ1-2, with TRBD1 matching 9 bases. CDR1 and CDR2 from the germline V gene are SGDLS and YYNGEE. Unmatched junction bases numbered 11, after V lost 2 bases and J lost 6 bases. The CDR3 has 16 residues. The CDR3 sequence: CASSVGDRVIADGYTF. As DNA, the CDR3 is TGTGCCAGCAGCGTCGGGGACAGGGTTATAGCGGATGGCTACACCTTC.

The genes are TRBV7-3 and TRBJ2-3, with D possibly matching TRBD2 (6 bases). CDR1 is SGHTA and CDR2 is FQGTGA in the germline V gene. The CDR3 has 14 amino acids. V lost 3 bases and J lost 0, with 7 bases in between. CDR3 in DNA: TGTGCCAGCAGCTTGGGACTTAGCACAGATACGCAGTATTTT. It is translated as CASSLGLSTDTQYF. Based on the CDR3 plus reference TRBV7-3 and TRBJ2-3, the full variable domain is GAGVSQTPSNKVTEKGKYVELRCDPISGHTALYWYRQSLGQGPEFLIYFQGTGAADDSGLPNDRFFAVRPEGSVSTLKIQRTERGDSAVYLCASSLGLSTDTQYFGPGTRLTVL.